The next 8 T cell receptor beta chains were all read from a single sample in a study of glioma-infiltrating T cells listed by TCRdb under 2016. The sequencer listed for this sample is Illumina MiSeq. The iRepertoire nested amplicon-rescue multiplex PCR (arm-PCR) platform was used to amplify TCR alpha and beta CDR3 regions from RNA. The raw public data were reprocessed by TCRdb itself: fastp quality trimming at Q25, MiXCR clonotype calling, in-frame beta chains only. Rows are combined by CDR3 protein, so each entry shows the most common genes and DNA. For this sample the table gives over 120,000 distinct CDR3 sequences, of which about two fifths were detected only once. Over 15% of the sample is held by the ten biggest clonotypes. The sequenced sample was glioma tissue, nonneoplastic brain tissue, or PBMCs (not recorded which). The receptor set was obtained from a human donor with low-grade glioma or glioblastoma, undergoing nonglioma brain surgery, or in good health (not recorded which).

In its sample, this clonotype was seen a few times. The chain employs TRBV28 and TRBJ1-1, with 8 positions matching TRBD1. Per germline, CDR1 MDHEN and CDR2 SYDVKM. V was pared by 6 bases and J by 5 bases, with 11 bases of the junction left unmatched. The CDR3 extends over 15 amino acids. The CDR3 protein is CASSPEGRGLTEAFF. The CDR3 DNA is TGTGCCAGCAGCCCCGAAGGCAGGGGGCTAACTGAAGCTTTCTTT.

In its sample, this clonotype was seen many times. CDR3 coding DNA: TGTGCCAGCAGTCGCCAGATTGGAAACACCATATATTTT. It yields the protein CASSRQIGNTIYF. This rearrangement joins TRBV27 to TRBJ1-3; D call uncertain. The ends were cut back, 5 bases at V and 3 bases at J, with 8 bases in the middle. CDR1 and CDR2 (germline): MNHEY, SMNVEV (reference sequence). This CDR3 region has 13 residues.

V gene TRBV2 combines with J gene TRBJ2-3; no reliable D call. V lost 6 bases to trimming and J lost 5 bases, with 9 bases between them. Germline CDR1 is SNHLY and CDR2 is FYNNEI. This CDR3 has 12 residues. CDR3 sequence (DNA): TGTGCCAGCAGACATGATGGAGATACGCAGTATTTT. Its translation: CASRHDGDTQYF.

Here the CDR3 DNA reads TGTGCCAGCAGTGATCTCAACCAGCCCCAGCATTTT. Translated, it gives CASSDLNQPQHF. V gene TRBV2 combines with J gene TRBJ1-5, with no clear D. The germline V gene encodes CDR1 SNHLY and CDR2 FYNNEI. Trimming took 3 bases from V and 7 from J, leaving 7 bases between them. CDR3 length: 12 residues. Together with reference TRBV2 and TRBJ1-5, the CDR3 gives the full variable domain: EPEVTQTPSHQVTQMGQEVILRCVPISNHLYFYWYRQILGQKVEFLVSFYNNEISEKSEIFDDQFSVERPDGSNFTLKIRSTKLEDSAMYFCASSDLNQPQHFGDGTRLSIL.

The rearrangement links TRBV4-1 to TRBJ2-7; 8 bases line up with TRBD1. Germline V gives CDR1 MGHRA, CDR2 YSYEKL. Trimming cost V 4 bases and J 1 base; bases outside gene matches: 6. CDR3 length: 15 amino acids. CDR3 in DNA: TGCGCCAGCAGCCCCGGACAGGGTGGATCCTACGAGCAGTACTTC. This sequence encodes CASSPGQGGSYEQYF.

This clonotype has only one observation. One end of the junction does not line up with germline, which may come from a read error. This chain uses TRBV29-1 with TRBJ1-1, with 8 bases aligning to TRBD1. Germline values: CDR1 SQVTM, CDR2 ANQGSEA. The CDR3 has 17 amino acids. CDR3 nucleotides: TGCAGCGTTCAAGATTTAGCCAGGGGGCTCGTGAACACTGAAGCTTTCTTT. This codes for CSVQDLARGLVNTEAFF.

Regarding this clonotype: A read error is possible here, since a much larger clone lies one base away. This chain links TRBV6-9 with TRBJ1-1; D not resolved. Trimming removed 3 bases from V and 5 bases from J, with 13 bases in between. CDR3 length: 14 amino acids. CDR1 MNHGY and CDR2 SVAAGI come from the germline V gene. The CDR3 region has the DNA TGTGCCAGCAGTTACCTGTTCGTGGTTACTGAAGCTTTCTTT. Protein sequence: CASSYLFVVTEAFF.

J is TRBJ1-1 and V is TRBV5-1, with unresolved D. This CDR3 is 13 amino acids long. Between the trimmed V and J ends, which lost 4 bases and 3 bases, there was a span of 10 bases. CDR1 SGHRS and CDR2 YFSETQ come from the germline V gene. Written as DNA, the CDR3 is TGCGCCAGCAGCATCGACGGCTACACTGAAGCTTTCTTT. This codes for CASSIDGYTEAFF.